This T cell receptor (beta chain) was retrieved from a study of cytomegalovirus exposure and HLA in healthy donors. CDR1 and CDR2 (germline): SEHNR, FQNEAQ (reference sequence). The CDR3 has 16 amino acids. 13 Jbeta primers and 60 Vbeta primers were used for the PCR. Sequenced by immunoSEQ multiplex PCR; TCRdb stores in-frame clones only, minus some. The data show 200,000 to 250,000 clones, with 70% to 80% seen just once and around 15% held by the top ten. The TCR sequence derives from a man in his forties or fifties in good health and CMV-seronegative. The genes are TRBV7-9 and TRBJ2-5; perhaps TRBD2 as D (6 bases). The J call may be incorrect, as the DNA end agrees better with TRBJ2-7. Sequences were obtained from PBMCs. This chain's CDR3 is CASSSRGGRSSYEQYF. The CDR3 nucleotides read TGTGCCAGCAGCTCCCGAGGAGGGCGAAGCTCCTACGAGCAGTACTTC.